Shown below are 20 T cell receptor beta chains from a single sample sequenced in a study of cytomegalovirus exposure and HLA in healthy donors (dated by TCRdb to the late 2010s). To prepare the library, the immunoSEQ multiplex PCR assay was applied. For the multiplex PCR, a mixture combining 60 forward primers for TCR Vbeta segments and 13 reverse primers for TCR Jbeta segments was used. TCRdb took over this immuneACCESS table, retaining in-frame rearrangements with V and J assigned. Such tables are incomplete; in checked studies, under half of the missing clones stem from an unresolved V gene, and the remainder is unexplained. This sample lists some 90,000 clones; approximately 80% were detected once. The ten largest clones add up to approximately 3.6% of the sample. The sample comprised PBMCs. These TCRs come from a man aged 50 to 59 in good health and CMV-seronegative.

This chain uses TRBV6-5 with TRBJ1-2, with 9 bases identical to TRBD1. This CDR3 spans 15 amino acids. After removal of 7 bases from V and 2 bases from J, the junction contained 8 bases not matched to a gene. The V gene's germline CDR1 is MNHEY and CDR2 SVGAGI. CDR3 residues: CASTGQGTVNYGYTF. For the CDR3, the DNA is TGTGCCAGCACGGGACAGGGAACCGTCAACTATGGCTACACCTTC.

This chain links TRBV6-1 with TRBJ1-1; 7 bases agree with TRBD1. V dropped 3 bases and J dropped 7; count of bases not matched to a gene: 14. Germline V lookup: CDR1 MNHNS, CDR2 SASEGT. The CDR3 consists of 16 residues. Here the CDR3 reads CASSEEPFHRGNEAFF. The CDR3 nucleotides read TGTGCCAGCAGTGAGGAACCGTTCCACAGGGGCAATGAAGCTTTCTTT.

The CDR3 nucleotides read TGTGCCAGCAGAGTTTACGGTATGTCGGGATCCCGCTCCTACAATGAGCAGTTCTTC. Translating gives CASRVYGMSGSRSYNEQFF. The rearrangement joins TRBV28 to TRBJ2-1, with D possibly being TRBD2 (5 bases). V shed 6 bases and J shed 0 bases, with 24 bases lying between them. Germline assignment: CDR1 MDHEN and CDR2 SYDVKM. The CDR3 runs to 19 residues.

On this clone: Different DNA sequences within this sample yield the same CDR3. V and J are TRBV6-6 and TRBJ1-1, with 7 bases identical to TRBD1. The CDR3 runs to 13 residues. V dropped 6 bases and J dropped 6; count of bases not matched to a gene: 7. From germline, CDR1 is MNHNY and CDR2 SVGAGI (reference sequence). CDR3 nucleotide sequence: TGTGCCAGCAGCTTGCGACAGGGCGCTGAAGCTTTCTTT. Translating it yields CASSLRQGAEAFF.

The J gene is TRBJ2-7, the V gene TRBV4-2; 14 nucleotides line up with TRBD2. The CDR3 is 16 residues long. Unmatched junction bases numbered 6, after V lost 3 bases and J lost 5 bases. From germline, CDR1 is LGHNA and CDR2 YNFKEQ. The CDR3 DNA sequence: TGTGCCAGCAGCCAGGCGGGACTAGCGGGAGTGGACGAGCAGTACTTC. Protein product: CASSQAGLAGVDEQYF.

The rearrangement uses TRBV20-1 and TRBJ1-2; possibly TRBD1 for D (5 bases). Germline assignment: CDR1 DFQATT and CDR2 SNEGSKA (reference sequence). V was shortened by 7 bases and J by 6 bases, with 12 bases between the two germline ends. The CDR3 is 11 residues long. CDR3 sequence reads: CSGWGGNGYTF. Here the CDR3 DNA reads TGCAGTGGTTGGGGGGGTAATGGCTACACCTTC.

This CDR3 is CSVEDHYEQYF. The CDR3 nucleotides read TGCAGCGTTGAAGACCACTACGAGCAGTACTTC. The chain links TRBV29-1 to TRBJ2-7; D remains ambiguous. CDR1 SQVTM and CDR2 ANQGSEA come from the germline V gene. The V and J ends lost 0 bases and 3 bases respectively, with 3 bases between them. This CDR3 has 11 amino acids.

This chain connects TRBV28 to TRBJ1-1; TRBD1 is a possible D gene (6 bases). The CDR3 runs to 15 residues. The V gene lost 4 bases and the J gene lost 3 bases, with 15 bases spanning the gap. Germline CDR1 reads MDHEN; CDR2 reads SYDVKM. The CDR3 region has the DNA TGTGCCAGCAGTTCGGGGGGCGCCGGGGACACTGAAGCTTTCTTT. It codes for CASSSGGAGDTEAFF.

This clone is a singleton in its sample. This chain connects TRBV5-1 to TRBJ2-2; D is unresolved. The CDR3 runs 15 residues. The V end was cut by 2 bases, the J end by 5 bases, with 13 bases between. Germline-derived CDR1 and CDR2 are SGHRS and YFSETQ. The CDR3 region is CASSLASVRTGELFF. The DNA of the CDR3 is TGCGCCAGCAGCTTAGCCAGCGTCCGAACCGGGGAGCTGTTTTTT.

The DNA of the CDR3 is TGTGCCAGCAGGAAAAGTGGGCTAGCGGGAGCGTCATGGGAAGAGACCCAGTACTTC. This sequence encodes CASRKSGLAGASWEETQYF. This sequence joins TRBV7-9 and TRBJ2-5, with 10 bases lining up with TRBD2. This CDR3 comprises 19 residues. Germline CDR1 SEHNR, CDR2 FQNEAQ (reference sequence). The ends lost 6 bases at V and 3 bases at J; junction bases unmatched: 19.

CDR3 protein: CASSEGLNNEQFF. The DNA of the CDR3 is TGTGCCAGCAGTGAGGGCCTGAACAATGAGCAGTTCTTC. The gene calls are TRBV2 and TRBJ2-1; no definite D call. This CDR3 has 13 amino acids. Germline CDR1 is SNHLY and CDR2 is FYNNEI. The germline V and J ends were trimmed by 3 bases and 5 bases, with 8 bases remaining between them.

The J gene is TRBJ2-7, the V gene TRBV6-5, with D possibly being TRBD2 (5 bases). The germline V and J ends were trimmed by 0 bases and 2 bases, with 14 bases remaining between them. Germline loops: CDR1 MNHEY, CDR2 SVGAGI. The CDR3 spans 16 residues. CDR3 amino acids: CASSYSIISGTYEQYF. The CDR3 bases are TGTGCCAGCAGTTACTCGATTATTTCGGGAACCTACGAGCAGTACTTC.

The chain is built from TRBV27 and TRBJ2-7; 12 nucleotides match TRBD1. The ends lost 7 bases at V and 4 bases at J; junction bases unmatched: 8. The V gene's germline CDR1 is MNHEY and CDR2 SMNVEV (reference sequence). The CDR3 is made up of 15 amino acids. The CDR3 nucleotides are TGTGCCAGCACTAGGCTGGGACAGGGGGCATACGAGCAGTACTTC. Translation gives CASTRLGQGAYEQYF.

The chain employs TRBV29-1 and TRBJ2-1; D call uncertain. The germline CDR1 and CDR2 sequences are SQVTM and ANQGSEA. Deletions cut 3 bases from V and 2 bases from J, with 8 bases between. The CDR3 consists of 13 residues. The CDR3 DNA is TGCAGCGTTGAGGGTAGCCCCTACAATGAGCAGTTCTTC. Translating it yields CSVEGSPYNEQFF.

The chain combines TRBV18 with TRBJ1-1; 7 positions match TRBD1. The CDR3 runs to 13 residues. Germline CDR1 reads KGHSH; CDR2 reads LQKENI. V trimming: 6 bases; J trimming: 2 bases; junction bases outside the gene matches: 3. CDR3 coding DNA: TGTGCCAGCTCGGGACAGTCCAACACTGAAGCTTTCTTT. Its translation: CASSGQSNTEAFF.

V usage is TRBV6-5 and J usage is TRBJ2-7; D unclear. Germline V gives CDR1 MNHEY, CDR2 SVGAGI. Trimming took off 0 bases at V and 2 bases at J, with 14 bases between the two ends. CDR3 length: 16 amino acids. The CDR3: CASSYSGVRSPYEQYF. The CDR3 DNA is TGTGCCAGCAGTTACTCAGGAGTTAGGAGTCCCTACGAGCAGTACTTC.

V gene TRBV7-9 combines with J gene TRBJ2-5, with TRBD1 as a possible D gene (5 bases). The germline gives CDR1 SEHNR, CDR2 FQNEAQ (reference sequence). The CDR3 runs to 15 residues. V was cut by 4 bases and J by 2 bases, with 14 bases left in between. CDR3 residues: CASSSHFDSQETQYF. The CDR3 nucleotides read TGTGCCAGCAGCTCACACTTCGACAGTCAAGAGACCCAGTACTTC.

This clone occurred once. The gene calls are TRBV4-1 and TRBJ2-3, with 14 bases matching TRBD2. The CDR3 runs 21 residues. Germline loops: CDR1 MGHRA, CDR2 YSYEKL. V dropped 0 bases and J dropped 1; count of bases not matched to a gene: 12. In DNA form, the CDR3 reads TGCGCCAGCAGCCAAGATGAGCCAAGACTAGCGGGAGGGTTGGGCACAGATACGCAGTATTTT. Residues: CASSQDEPRLAGGLGTDTQYF.

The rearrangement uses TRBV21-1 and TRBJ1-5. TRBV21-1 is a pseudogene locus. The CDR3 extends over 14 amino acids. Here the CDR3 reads CASSKEYSNQPQHF. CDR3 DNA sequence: TGTGCCAGCAGCAAAGAATATAGCAATCAGCCCCAGCATTTT.

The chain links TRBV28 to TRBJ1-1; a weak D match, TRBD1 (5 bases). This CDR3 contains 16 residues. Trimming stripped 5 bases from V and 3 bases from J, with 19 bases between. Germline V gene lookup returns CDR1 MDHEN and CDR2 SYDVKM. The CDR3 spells CASSRPPGGGYTEAFF. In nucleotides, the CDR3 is TGTGCCAGCAGTCGACCCCCCGGGGGGGGTTACACTGAAGCTTTCTTT.